A selection of T cell receptor beta chains follows, all from one sample in a study of cytomegalovirus exposure and HLA in healthy donors. The assay was immunoSEQ multiplex PCR, and TCRdb's table has in-frame clones only and misses some. The sample holds about 130,000 clones, 73% seen once. Input material: PBMCs. These receptors were obtained from a woman aged 40-49 years in good health and CMV-seropositive. Each CDR3 is given without its conserved first and last residue. The D gene is left open where the match is weak.

j_call | v_call | d_call | cdr3_aa
TRBJ2-4 | TRBV28 | . | ASSPRVYQNIQY
TRBJ2-1 | TRBV5-4 | TRBD2 | ASSLASGGLFDEQF
TRBJ1-1 | TRBV7-3 | TRBD1 | ASSLAGQANTEAF
TRBJ2-3 | TRBV7-6 | . | ASSSSGVMGITDTQY
TRBJ1-6 | TRBV5-6 | TRBD1 | ASSSGQGVSPLH
TRBJ2-3 | TRBV7-2 | TRBD2 | ASSLSVAGGSRTDTQY
TRBJ1-5 | TRBV29-1 | TRBD1 | SVWTGPGNQPQH
TRBJ2-2 | TRBV14 | . | ASSQDLAGELF
TRBJ2-7 | TRBV6-1 | TRBD1 | ASSDPPDRGTYEQY
TRBJ2-7 | TRBV15 | TRBD1 | ATSRGRGGNYEQY
TRBJ1-2 | TRBV4-3 | TRBD1 | ASSQETGQSYGYT
TRBJ1-1 | TRBV9 | TRBD1 | ASSPGRTGYSTEAF
TRBJ2-1 | TRBV7-9 | TRBD2 | ASSPLGGSSYNEQF
TRBJ1-1 | TRBV2 | TRBD1 | ASSTGVNTEAF
TRBJ1-3 | TRBV5-1 | TRBD1 | ASRTDRNSGNTIY
TRBJ2-5 | TRBV7-3 | TRBD2 | ASSLAGGRAGETQY
TRBJ2-7 | TRBV7-9 | . | ASSLDGGFHEQY
TRBJ2-1 | TRBV5-6 | TRBD2 | ASSPSAGNNEQF
TRBJ2-1 | TRBV30 | TRBD2 | AWSKGTSGRDEQF
TRBJ1-1 | TRBV5-1 | . | ASSQLLAANTEAF
TRBJ2-7 | TRBV6-1 | TRBD2 | ASSEGGGASYEQY
TRBJ2-4 | TRBV29-1 | TRBD1 | SVATTGGANIQY
TRBJ2-7 | TRBV10-3 | . | AISVGSEYEQY
TRBJ2-7 | TRBV11-2 | . | ASGPWPPYEQY